This record covers a single T cell receptor beta chain. The observed sequence ends 3 residues before the CDR3 terminus, with the missing tail filled in from the germline J gene. These data are taken from a study of T cells in women clearing cervical HPV infection. The V gene's germline CDR1 is SGHDT and CDR2 YYEEEE. The CDR3 extends over 15 amino acids. Some clones are missing from TCRdb's copy, which holds only in-frame ones; the method was immunoSEQ multiplex PCR. This table lists 10,000 to 15,000 clones. Sequenced input: blood buffy coat. J is TRBJ2-2 and V is TRBV5-6, with D possibly being TRBD2 (6 bases). The receptor was isolated from a woman between 18 and 69 years old with a cervical HPV16 infection that either progressed to CIN3+ or cleared (not recorded which). This CDR3 is CASSFGGAANEKLFF. Partial CDR3 DNA: TGTGCCAGCAGCTTCGGGGGAGCGGCTAATGAAAAG.